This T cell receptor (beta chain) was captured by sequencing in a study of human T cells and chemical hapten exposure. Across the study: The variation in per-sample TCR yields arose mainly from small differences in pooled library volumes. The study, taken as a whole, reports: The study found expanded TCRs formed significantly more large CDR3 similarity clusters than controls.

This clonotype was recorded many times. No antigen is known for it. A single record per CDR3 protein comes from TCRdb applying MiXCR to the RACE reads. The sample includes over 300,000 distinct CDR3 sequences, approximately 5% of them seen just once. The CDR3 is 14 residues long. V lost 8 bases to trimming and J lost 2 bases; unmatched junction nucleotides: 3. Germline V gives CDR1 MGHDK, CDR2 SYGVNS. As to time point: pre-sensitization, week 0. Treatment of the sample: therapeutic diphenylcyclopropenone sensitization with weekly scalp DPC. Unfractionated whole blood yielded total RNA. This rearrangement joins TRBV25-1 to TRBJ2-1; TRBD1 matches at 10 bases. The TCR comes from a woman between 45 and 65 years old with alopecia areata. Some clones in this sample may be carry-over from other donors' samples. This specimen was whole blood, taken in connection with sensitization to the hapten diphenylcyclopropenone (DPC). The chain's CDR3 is CASGGQGTYNEQFF. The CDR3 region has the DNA TGTGCCAGCGGGGGACAGGGGACCTACAATGAGCAGTTCTTC.